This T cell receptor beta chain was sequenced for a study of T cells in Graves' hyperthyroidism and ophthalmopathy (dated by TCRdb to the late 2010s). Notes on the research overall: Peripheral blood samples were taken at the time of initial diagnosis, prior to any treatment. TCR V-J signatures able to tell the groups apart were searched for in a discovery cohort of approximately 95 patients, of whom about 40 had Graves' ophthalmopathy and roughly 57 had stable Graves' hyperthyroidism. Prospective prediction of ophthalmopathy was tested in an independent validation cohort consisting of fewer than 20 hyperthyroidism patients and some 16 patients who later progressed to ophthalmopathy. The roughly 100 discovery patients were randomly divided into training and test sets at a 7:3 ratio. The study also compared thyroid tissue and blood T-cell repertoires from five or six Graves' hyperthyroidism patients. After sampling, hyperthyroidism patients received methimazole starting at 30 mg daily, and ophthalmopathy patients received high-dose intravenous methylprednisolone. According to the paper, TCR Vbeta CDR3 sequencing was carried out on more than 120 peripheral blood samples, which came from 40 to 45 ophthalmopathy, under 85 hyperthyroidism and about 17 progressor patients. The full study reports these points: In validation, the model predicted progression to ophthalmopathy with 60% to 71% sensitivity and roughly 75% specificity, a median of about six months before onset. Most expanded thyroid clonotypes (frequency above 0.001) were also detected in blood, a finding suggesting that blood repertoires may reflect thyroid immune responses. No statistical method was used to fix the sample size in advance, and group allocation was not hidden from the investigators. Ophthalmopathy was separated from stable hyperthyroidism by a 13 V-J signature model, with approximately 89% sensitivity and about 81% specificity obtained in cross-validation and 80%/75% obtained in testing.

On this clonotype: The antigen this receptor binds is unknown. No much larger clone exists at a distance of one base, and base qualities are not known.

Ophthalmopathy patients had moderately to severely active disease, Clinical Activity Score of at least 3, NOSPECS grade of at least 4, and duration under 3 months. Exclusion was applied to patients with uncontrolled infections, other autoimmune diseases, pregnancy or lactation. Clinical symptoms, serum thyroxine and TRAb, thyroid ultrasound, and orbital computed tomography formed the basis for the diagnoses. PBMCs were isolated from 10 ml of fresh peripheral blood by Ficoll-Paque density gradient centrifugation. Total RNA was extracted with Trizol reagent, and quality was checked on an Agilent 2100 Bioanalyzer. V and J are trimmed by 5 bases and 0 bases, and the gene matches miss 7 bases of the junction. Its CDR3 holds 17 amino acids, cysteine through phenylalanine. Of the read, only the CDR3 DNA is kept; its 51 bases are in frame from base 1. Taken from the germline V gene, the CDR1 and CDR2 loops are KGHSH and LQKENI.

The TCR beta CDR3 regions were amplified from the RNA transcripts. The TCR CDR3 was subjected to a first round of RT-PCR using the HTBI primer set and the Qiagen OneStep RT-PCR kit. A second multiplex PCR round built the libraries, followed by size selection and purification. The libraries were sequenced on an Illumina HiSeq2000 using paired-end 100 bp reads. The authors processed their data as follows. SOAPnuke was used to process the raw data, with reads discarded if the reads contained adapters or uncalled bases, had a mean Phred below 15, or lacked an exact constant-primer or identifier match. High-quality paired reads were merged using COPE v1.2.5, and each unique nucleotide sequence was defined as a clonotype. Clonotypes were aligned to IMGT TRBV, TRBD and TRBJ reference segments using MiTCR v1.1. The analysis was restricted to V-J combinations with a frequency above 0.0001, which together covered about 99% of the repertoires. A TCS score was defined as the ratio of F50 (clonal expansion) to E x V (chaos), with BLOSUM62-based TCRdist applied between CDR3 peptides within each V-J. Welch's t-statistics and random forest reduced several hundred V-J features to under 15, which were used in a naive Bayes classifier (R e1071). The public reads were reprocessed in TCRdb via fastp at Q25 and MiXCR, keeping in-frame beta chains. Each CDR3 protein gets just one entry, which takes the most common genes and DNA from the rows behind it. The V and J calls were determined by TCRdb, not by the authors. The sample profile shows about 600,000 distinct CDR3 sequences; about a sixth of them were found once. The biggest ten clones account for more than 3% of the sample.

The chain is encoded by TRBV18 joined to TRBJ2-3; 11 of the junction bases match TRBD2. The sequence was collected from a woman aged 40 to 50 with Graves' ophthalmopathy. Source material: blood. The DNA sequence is TGTGCCAGCTCATCGGGACTAGCGGCTTCTAGCACAGATACGCAGTATTTT. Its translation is CASSSGLAASSTDTQYF.